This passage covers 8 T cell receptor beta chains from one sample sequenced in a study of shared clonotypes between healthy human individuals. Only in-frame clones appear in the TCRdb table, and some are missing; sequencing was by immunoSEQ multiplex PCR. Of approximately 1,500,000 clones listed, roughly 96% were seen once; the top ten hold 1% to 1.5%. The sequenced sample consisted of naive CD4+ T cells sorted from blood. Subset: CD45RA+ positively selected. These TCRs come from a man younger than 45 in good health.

The CDR3 nucleotides read TGCGCCAGCAGTAGGGGACCTCAAGAGACCCAGTACTTC. This encodes CASSRGPQETQYF. The chain is built from TRBV5-1 and TRBJ2-5; D is possibly TRBD1 or TRBD2 (5 bases each). The CDR3 runs 13 residues. With 5 bases removed from V and 2 bases from J, the gap between germline ends came to 10 bases. Germline values: CDR1 SGHRS, CDR2 YFSETQ.

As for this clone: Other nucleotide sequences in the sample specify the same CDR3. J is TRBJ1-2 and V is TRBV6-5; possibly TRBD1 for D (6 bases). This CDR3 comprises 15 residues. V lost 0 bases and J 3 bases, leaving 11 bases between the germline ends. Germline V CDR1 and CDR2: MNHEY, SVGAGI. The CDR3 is CASSYSGGADYGYTF. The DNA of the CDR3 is TGTGCCAGCAGTTACTCTGGGGGCGCAGACTATGGCTACACCTTC.

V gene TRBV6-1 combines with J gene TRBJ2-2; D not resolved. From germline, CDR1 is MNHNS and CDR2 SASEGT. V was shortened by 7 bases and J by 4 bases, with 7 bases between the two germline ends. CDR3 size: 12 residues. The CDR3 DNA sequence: TGTGCCAGCACATGGTTCACCGGGGAGCTGTTTTTT. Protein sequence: CASTWFTGELFF.

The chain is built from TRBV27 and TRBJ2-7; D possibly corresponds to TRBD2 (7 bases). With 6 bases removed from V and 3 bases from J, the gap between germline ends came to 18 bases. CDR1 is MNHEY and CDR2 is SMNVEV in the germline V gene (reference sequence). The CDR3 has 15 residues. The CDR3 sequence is CASSDFGGLLYEQYF. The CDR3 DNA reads TGTGCCAGCAGCGATTTCGGGGGGCTCCTCTACGAGCAGTACTTC.

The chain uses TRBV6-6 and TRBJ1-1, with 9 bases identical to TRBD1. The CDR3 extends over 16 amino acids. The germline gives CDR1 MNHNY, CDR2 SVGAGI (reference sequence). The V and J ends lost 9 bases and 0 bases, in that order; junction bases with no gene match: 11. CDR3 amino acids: CASAVPGQGLNTEAFF. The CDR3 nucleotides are TGTGCCAGTGCGGTCCCGGGACAGGGATTGAACACTGAAGCTTTCTTT.

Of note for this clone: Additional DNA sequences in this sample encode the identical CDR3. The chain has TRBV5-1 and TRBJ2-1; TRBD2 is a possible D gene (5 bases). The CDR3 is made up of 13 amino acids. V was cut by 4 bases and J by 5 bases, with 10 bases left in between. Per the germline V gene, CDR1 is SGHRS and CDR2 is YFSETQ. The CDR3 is CASSPGLDNEQFF. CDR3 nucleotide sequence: TGCGCCAGCAGCCCCGGACTCGACAATGAGCAGTTCTTC. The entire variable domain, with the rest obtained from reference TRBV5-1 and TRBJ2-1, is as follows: KAGVTQTPRYLIKTRGQQVTLSCSPISGHRSVSWYQQTPGQGLQFLFEYFSETQRNKGNFPGRFSGRQFSNSRSEMNVSTLELGDSALYLCASSPGLDNEQFFGPGTRLTVL.

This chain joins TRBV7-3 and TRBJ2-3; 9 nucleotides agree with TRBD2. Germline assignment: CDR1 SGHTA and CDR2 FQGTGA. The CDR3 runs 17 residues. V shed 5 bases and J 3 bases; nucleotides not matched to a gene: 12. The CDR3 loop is CASSARGISGSTDTQYF. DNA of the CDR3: TGTGCCAGCAGCGCACGGGGGATTAGCGGGAGTACAGATACGCAGTATTTT.

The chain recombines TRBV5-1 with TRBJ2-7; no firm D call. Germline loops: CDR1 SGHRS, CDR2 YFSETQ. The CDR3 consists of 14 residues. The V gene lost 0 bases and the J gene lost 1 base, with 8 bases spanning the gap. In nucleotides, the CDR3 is TGCGCCAGCAGCTTGGTGGACCAGTCCTACGAGCAGTACTTC. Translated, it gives CASSLVDQSYEQYF.